These T cell receptor beta chains were read from a single sample in a study of PD-1 blockade in classical Hodgkin lymphoma. TCRdb keeps only in-frame clones here, not all; method: immunoSEQ multiplex PCR. The sample includes 35,000 to 45,000 clones, approximately 69% of them seen just once. The sequences come from peripheral blood mononuclear cells (PBMCs), collected before the second cycle of nivolumab. These receptors all come from a human donor with classical Hodgkin lymphoma. Both conserved end residues are part of each CDR3. Each record gives: V gene, D gene, clone size, J gene, CDR3 DNA, CDR3 protein. A D gene is named only where the DNA matches it firmly. Not every row has a clone size; where given, it reads once, few, many or a size class.

>TRBV19|NA|NA|TRBJ2-3
TGTGCCAGTAGGGATGGGGGGGCCGGCACAGATACGCAGTATTTT
CASRDGGAGTDTQYF
>TRBV5-1|NA|NA|TRBJ2-1
TGCGCCAGCAGCTTGACCAGGGGTGGCAATGAGCAGTTCTTC
CASSLTRGGNEQFF
>TRBV14|NA|NA|TRBJ2-5
TGTGCCAGCAGCCAACTAGCCCAAGAGACCCAGTACTTC
CASSQLAQETQYF
>TRBV5-1|NA|NA|TRBJ1-4
TGCGCCAGCAGCTTGGGTCAGGGCAATGAAAAACTGTTTTTT
CASSLGQGNEKLFF
>TRBV7-3|TRBD2|NA|TRBJ2-1
TGTGCCAGCAGCTTACTTGGGGGAGGGCCCGTATCCGAGCAGTTCTTC
CASSLLGGGPVSEQFF
>TRBV9|TRBD1|NA|TRBJ1-5
TGTGCCAGCAGCGTTACCGGGACAGTGAGCAATCAGCCCCAGCATTTT
CASSVTGTVSNQPQHF
>TRBV27|NA|few|TRBJ2-7
TGTGCCAGCAGTCTCTCAACTAGTTCACGCTACGAGCAGTACTTC
CASSLSTSSRYEQYF
>TRBV7-2|TRBD1|once|TRBJ2-7
TGTGCCAGCAGCTATCGGACAGGGAACTACGAGCAGTACTTC
CASSYRTGNYEQYF
>TRBV11-2|NA|few|TRBJ2-1
TGTGCCAGCAGCCCCTATAATGAGCAGTTCTTC
CASSPYNEQFF
>TRBV5-1|TRBD1|NA|TRBJ1-5
TGTGCCAGCAGCTTTAGGGACAGGGATCAGCCCCAGCATTTT
CASSFRDRDQPQHF
>TRBV7-2|NA|NA|TRBJ1-5
TGTGCCAGCAGCTTAGGGGTGGGACAGCCCCAGCATTTT
CASSLGVGQPQHF
>TRBV28|TRBD2|NA|TRBJ2-7
TGTGCCAGCAGTACTCAAAGGACTAGTAGGTACGAGCAGTACTTC
CASSTQRTSRYEQYF
>TRBV28|NA|few|TRBJ1-2
TGTGCCAGCAGAGCGCTTAAGGGGGAAGGGCCCTCTAACTATGGCTACACCTTC
CASRALKGEGPSNYGYTF
>TRBV5-1|NA|NA|TRBJ1-1
TGCGCCAGCAGCAAACTGGACGGGAACACTGAAGCTTTCTTT
CASSKLDGNTEAFF
>TRBV7-8|TRBD2|NA|TRBJ2-3
TGTGCCAGCAGCTTAGCGCTCAGGACTAGCGGGTCTGATACGCAGTATTTT
CASSLALRTSGSDTQYF
>TRBV19|NA|NA|TRBJ1-5
TGTGCCAGTAGTATAGGCCAGACCAACAATCAGCCCCAGCATTTT
CASSIGQTNNQPQHF
>TRBV7-9|NA|few|TRBJ2-7
TGTGCCAGCAGCCAACAGGGTCCCGGGGGGAGGTACGAGCAGTACTTC
CASSQQGPGGRYEQYF
>TRBV5-6|NA|NA|TRBJ2-3
TGTGCCAGCAGCCAATATGGGACTCACAGCACAGATACGCAGTATTTT
CASSQYGTHSTDTQYF
>TRBV29-1|TRBD2|NA|TRBJ2-5
TGCAGCGTTGGTTCTTCCGGGAGGGGGGGAGAGACCCAGTACTTC
CSVGSSGRGGETQYF
>TRBV5-4|TRBD1|NA|TRBJ2-1
TGTGCCAGCAGCCTCCGGACAGGGGGCTACAATGAGCAGTTCTTC
CASSLRTGGYNEQFF
>TRBV27|NA|NA|TRBJ2-7
TGTGCCAGCAGTTTTCGAGGGGATTCGTACGAGCAGTACTTC
CASSFRGDSYEQYF
>TRBV5-1|TRBD1|few|TRBJ1-6
TGCGCCAGCAGCTGGGACAGTGAGAATTCACCCCTCCACTTT
CASSWDSENSPLHF
>TRBV10-3|NA|NA|TRBJ1-6
TGTGCCATCCGGGCGGGCAGGGCCCTCCTTCCCCTCCACTTT
CAIRAGRALLPLHF
>TRBV4-3|NA|few|TRBJ1-2
TGCGCCAGCAGCCAAGATCGAATAGGGAGTATCTATGGCTACACCTTC
CASSQDRIGSIYGYTF
>TRBV11-2|NA|NA|TRBJ2-5
TGTGCCAGCAGCTTAGCCGCAGGGGCGGACGAGACCCAGTACTTC
CASSLAAGADETQYF
>TRBV7-8|NA|NA|TRBJ2-2
TGTGCCAGCAGCTTAGCGGACGGGGAGCTGTTTTTT
CASSLADGELFF
>TRBV5-1|TRBD2|NA|TRBJ2-1
TGCGCCAGCAGCTTGACTAGCGGGAGTGTCAATGAGCAGTTCTTC
CASSLTSGSVNEQFF
>TRBV7-9|NA|NA|TRBJ1-1
TGTGCCAGCAGCTTATTGGGGCCGGGGACTGAAGCTTTCTTT
CASSLLGPGTEAFF
>TRBV28|NA|NA|TRBJ2-4
TGTGCCAGCAGAGCTATTTGGGGAAACATTCAGTACTTC
CASRAIWGNIQYF
>TRBV5-1|NA|few|TRBJ1-4
TGCGCCAGCAGCTTGTCGGGACCTAGGGGTTGGGAAAAACTGTTTTTT
CASSLSGPRGWEKLFF
>TRBV29-1|TRBD1|NA|TRBJ2-3
TGCAGCGGGGTATGGGGACAGTCCACAGATACGCAGTATTTT
CSGVWGQSTDTQYF
>TRBV2|NA|NA|TRBJ1-2
TGTGCCAGCAGTGAACAGGGAGTTTCCGTTTATGGCTACACCTTC
CASSEQGVSVYGYTF
>TRBV19|NA|NA|TRBJ2-2
TGTGCCAGTAGTATAATTCAGGGCACCGGGGAGCTGTTTTTT
CASSIIQGTGELFF
>TRBV9|TRBD2|NA|TRBJ2-2
TGTGCCAGCAGCGTAGGGAGAGCGGGGGGTCGTACCGGGGAGCTGTTTTTT
CASSVGRAGGRTGELFF
>TRBV19|NA|once|TRBJ1-1
TGTGCCAGTAGTCAAAATCCAGGTCCGGGCACTGAAGCTTTCTTT
CASSQNPGPGTEAFF
>TRBV5-4|TRBD1|NA|TRBJ1-1
TGTGCCAGCATCCCGGGACAGGGAATTGGGAACACTGAAGCTTTCTTT
CASIPGQGIGNTEAFF
>TRBV5-5|TRBD1|NA|TRBJ2-6
TGTGCCAGCAGCTGGGGACAGGAGTACTCTGGGGCCAACGTCCTGACTTTC
CASSWGQEYSGANVLTF
>TRBV5-1|TRBD2|NA|TRBJ2-1
TGCGCCAGCAGCGGAAGCGGGAACTCCTACAATGAGCAGTTCTTC
CASSGSGNSYNEQFF
>TRBV4-3|TRBD1|medium-sized|TRBJ2-2
TGCGCCAGCAGCCAAGCAGGGACAGGGATTGCCGGGGAGCTGTTTTTT
CASSQAGTGIAGELFF
>TRBV18|TRBD1|once|TRBJ1-1
TGTGCCAGCTCACCAGACAGGGGCTTCATTGCTTTCTTT
CASSPDRGFIAFF
>TRBV2|NA|NA|TRBJ2-1
TGTGCCAGCAGTGTTAGCGGCCACCCCTACAATGAGCAGTTCTTC
CASSVSGHPYNEQFF
>TRBV19|TRBD1|once|TRBJ2-5
TGTGCCAGTAGTCCCTACAGGGGGCGAGAGACCCAGTACTTC
CASSPYRGRETQYF
>TRBV7-9|TRBD2|NA|TRBJ2-1
TGTGCCAGCAGCCGGTTGGCTAGCGGGAGGACTGAGCAGTTCTTC
CASSRLASGRTEQFF
>TRBV11-2|NA|few|TRBJ2-1
TGTGCCAGCAGTTTAGGGCGGAACAATGAGCAGTTCTTC
CASSLGRNNEQFF
>TRBV7-2|NA|NA|TRBJ1-2
TGTGCCAGCAGCCCGGACACTAACTATGGCTACACCTTC
CASSPDTNYGYTF
>TRBV4-1|NA|NA|TRBJ2-3
TGCGCCAGCAGCCAAGCAGGGCGTACGCAGTATTTT
CASSQAGRTQYF
>TRBV6-5|NA|NA|TRBJ1-1
TGTGCCAGCTGGCCGGGCCTGAACACTGAAGCTTTCTTT
CASWPGLNTEAFF
>TRBV5-4|NA|once|TRBJ2-2
TGTGCCAGCAGCTACGGGAGCACCGGGGAGCTGTTTTTT
CASSYGSTGELFF
>TRBV9|TRBD2|NA|TRBJ2-2
TGTGCCAGCAGCGACCCTGGACTAGCGGGGGGGCCCACCGGGGAGCTGTTTTTT
CASSDPGLAGGPTGELFF
>TRBV7-2|NA|NA|TRBJ2-7
TGTGCCAGCAGCTTAGGTGTCAGGGTTTTCGAGCAGTACTTC
CASSLGVRVFEQYF
>TRBV6-6|TRBD1|many|TRBJ2-3
TGTGCCAGTGCCTTAACAGGGGGTGGAGATACGCAGTATTTT
CASALTGGGDTQYF